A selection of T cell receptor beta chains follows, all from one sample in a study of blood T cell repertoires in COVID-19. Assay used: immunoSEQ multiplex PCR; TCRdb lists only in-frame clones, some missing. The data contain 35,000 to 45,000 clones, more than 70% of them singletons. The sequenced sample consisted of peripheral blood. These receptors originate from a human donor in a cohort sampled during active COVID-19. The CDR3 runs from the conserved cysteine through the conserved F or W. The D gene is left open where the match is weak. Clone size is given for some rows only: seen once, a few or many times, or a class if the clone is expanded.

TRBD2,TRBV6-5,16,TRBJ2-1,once,CASSFRLAGFLHEQFF,TGTGCCAGCAGTTTCAGACTAGCGGGGTTCCTCCATGAGCAGTTCTTC
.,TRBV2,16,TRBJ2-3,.,CASSETVAEVGDTQYF,TGTGCCAGCAGTGAAACAGTTGCAGAAGTAGGAGATACGCAGTATTTT
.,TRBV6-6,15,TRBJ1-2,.,CASSYEMAGLLGYTF,TGTGCCAGCAGTTACGAGATGGCAGGGCTTCTCGGCTACACCTTC
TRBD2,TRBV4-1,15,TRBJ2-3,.,CASSQASGATDTQYF,TGCGCCAGCAGCCAGGCTAGCGGGGCAACAGATACGCAGTATTTT
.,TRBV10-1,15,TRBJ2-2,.,CASSEGGANTGELFF,TGCGCCAGCAGTGAGGGGGGCGCGAACACCGGGGAGCTGTTTTTT
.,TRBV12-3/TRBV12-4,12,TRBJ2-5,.,CASSPVEETQYF,TGTGCCAGCAGTCCCGTAGAGGAGACCCAGTACTTC
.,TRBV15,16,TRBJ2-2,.,CATSRENREVAGELFF,TGTGCCACCAGCAGAGAAAACAGGGAAGTGGCCGGGGAGCTGTTTTTT
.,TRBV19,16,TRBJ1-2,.,CASSSREPVPLRGYTF,TGTGCCAGTAGTTCCCGGGAACCGGTTCCCCTCCGAGGCTACACCTTC
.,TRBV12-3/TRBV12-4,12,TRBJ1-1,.,CASSFTGIEAFF,TGTGCCAGCAGTTTCACAGGGATTGAAGCTTTCTTT
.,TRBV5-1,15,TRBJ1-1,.,CASSSDGRQNTEAFF,TGCGCCAGCAGCTCTGACGGCAGACAGAACACTGAAGCTTTCTTT
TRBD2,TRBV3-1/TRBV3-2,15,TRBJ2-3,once,CASNSLAGGLDTQYF,TGTGCCAGCAACTCCCTAGCGGGGGGCTTAGATACGCAGTATTTT
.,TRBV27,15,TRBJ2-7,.,CASSESGGHLYEQYF,TGTGCCAGCAGCGAGTCCGGGGGGCACCTCTACGAGCAGTACTTC
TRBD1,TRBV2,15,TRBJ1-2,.,CASSELGRGTYGYTF,TGTGCCAGCAGTGAACTGGGCAGGGGGACCTATGGCTACACCTTC
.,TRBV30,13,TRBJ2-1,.,CACSSYRKEGQFF,TGTGCCTGCTCTAGTTATCGGAAGGAAGGGCAGTTCTTC
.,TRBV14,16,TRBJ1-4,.,CASSQGISETNEKLFF,TGTGCCAGCAGCCAAGGAATAAGTGAGACTAATGAAAAACTGTTTTTT
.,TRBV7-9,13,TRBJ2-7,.,CASSEQGVGEQYF,TGTGCCAGCAGCGAACAGGGTGTGGGCGAGCAGTACTTC
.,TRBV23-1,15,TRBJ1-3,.,CASSQSRGGLNTIYF,TGCGCCAGCAGTCAAAGTCGGGGGGGATTGAACACCATATATTTT
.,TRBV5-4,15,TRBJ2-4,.,CASSLGVVGRNIQYF,TGTGCCAGCAGCTTGGGGGTAGTGGGGAGGAACATTCAGTACTTC
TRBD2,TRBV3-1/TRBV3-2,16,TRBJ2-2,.,CASSQASSGGAVELFF,TGTGCCAGCAGCCAAGCGTCTAGCGGGGGGGCCGTGGAGCTGTTTTTT
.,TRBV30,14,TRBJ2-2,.,CAWKPIQGPGELFF,TGTGCCTGGAAACCCATACAGGGTCCCGGGGAGCTGTTTTTT
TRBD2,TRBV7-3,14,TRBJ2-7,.,CASSPGTTSYEQYF,TGTGCCAGCAGCCCCGGGACTACCTCCTACGAGCAGTACTTC
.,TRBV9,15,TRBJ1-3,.,CASSVEGTSGNTIYF,TGTGCCAGCAGCGTAGAGGGGACATCCGGAAACACCATATATTTT
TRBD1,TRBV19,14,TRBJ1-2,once,CASSPDRGFYGYTF,TGTGCCAGTAGTCCCGACAGGGGCTTCTATGGCTACACCTTC
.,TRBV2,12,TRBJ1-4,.,CASSPTREKLFF,TGTGCCAGCAGCCCGACGAGGGAAAAACTGTTTTTT
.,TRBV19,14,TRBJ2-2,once,CASSNQGGPGELFF,TGTGCCAGTAGTAACCAGGGGGGCCCCGGGGAGCTGTTTTTT
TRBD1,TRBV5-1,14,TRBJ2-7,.,CASRTGEVDYEQYF,TGCGCCAGCAGGACAGGGGAGGTTGACTACGAGCAGTACTTC
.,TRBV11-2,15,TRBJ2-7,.,CASSPPLTSGGEQYF,TGTGCCAGCAGCCCACCGTTGACGTCCGGGGGCGAGCAGTACTTC
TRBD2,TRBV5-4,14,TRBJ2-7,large,CASSFGGDIYEQYF,TGTGCCAGCAGCTTCGGGGGGGACATCTACGAGCAGTACTTC
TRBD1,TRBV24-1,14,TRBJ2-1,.,CASEAQGIYNEQFF,TGTGCCAGCGAAGCACAGGGGATCTACAATGAGCAGTTCTTC
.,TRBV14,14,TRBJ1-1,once,CASSLSWANTEAFF,TGTGCCAGCAGCCTGTCTTGGGCGAACACTGAAGCTTTCTTT
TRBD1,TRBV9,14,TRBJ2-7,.,CASSVDDRAYEQYF,TGTGCCAGCAGCGTCGATGACAGGGCCTACGAGCAGTACTTC
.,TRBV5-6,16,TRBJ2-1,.,CASSIEGAGYYNEQFF,TGTGCCAGCAGCATTGAGGGAGCGGGTTATTACAATGAGCAGTTCTTC
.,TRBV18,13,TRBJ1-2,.,CASSSDSNYGYTF,TGTGCCAGCTCTTCGGACAGTAACTATGGCTACACCTTC
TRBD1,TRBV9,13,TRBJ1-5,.,CASSPGGDREQHF,TGTGCCAGCAGCCCGGGAGGGGACAGGGAGCAGCATTTT
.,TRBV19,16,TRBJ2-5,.,CASSIYGRGGQETQYF,TGTGCCAGTAGTATATATGGACGGGGTGGGCAAGAGACCCAGTACTTC
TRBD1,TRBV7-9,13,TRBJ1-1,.,CASSATGGGEAFF,TGTGCCAGCAGCGCGACAGGGGGCGGTGAAGCTTTCTTT
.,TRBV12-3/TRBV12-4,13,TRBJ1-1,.,CASSYRQDTEAFF,TGTGCCAGCAGCTATAGACAGGACACTGAAGCTTTCTTT
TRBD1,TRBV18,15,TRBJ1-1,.,CASSPPGRGVTEAFF,TGTGCCAGCTCACCACCGGGCAGGGGGGTCACTGAAGCTTTCTTT
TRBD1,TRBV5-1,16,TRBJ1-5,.,CASSLDPGQSNQPQHF,TGCGCCAGCAGCTTGGATCCGGGACAGAGCAATCAGCCCCAGCATTTT
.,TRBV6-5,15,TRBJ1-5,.,CASRLGEGSNQPQHF,TGTGCCAGCAGGTTAGGGGAGGGCAGCAATCAGCCCCAGCATTTT
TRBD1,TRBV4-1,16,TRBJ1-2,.,CASSAGQGRWDYGYTF,TGCGCCAGCAGCGCGGGACAGGGCCGTTGGGACTATGGCTACACCTTC
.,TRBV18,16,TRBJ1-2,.,CASSPVGGGSNYGYTF,TGTGCCAGCTCACCAGTCGGTGGAGGCTCTAACTATGGCTACACCTTC
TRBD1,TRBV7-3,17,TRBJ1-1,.,CASSPTGGRVLNTEAFF,TGTGCCAGCAGCCCCACAGGGGGTCGGGTGTTGAACACTGAAGCTTTCTTT